This T cell receptor (beta chain) was recovered during a study of CD8 T cells in ankylosing spondylitis. Unmatched junction bases numbered 18, after V lost 1 base and J lost 8 bases. The CDR3 covers 18 residues. Germline V gene lookup returns CDR1 DFQATT and CDR2 SNEGSKA (reference sequence). This clonotype was seen at least ten times. TCRdb called the 5' RACE reads again in MiXCR, with one record for every CDR3 protein. The sample has 200,000 to 250,000 distinct CDR3 sequences, 8% to 10% seen once. V gene TRBV20-1 combines with J gene TRBJ2-7, with 12 positions matching TRBD2. The sequenced sample was blood, either unsorted or a sorted T cell fraction (not recorded which). The receptor was isolated from a female donor with ankylosing spondylitis or in good health (not recorded which). In DNA form, the CDR3 reads TGCAGTGCTAGAGTGTCCGGCACCCGACTAGCGGGAGTGGCCCAGCAGTACTTC. Protein: CSARVSGTRLAGVAQQYF.